This is a list of T cell receptor beta chains from one sample in a study of shared clonotypes between healthy human individuals. Some clones are missing from TCRdb's copy, which holds only in-frame ones; the method was immunoSEQ multiplex PCR. The sample holds 2 million to 2.5 million clones, over 85% seen once. Sequences were obtained from naive CD4+ T cells from PBMCs. The receptors come from a man between 18 and 29 years old in good health. Some clones in this sample may be carry-over from other donors' samples. Both conserved end residues are part of each CDR3. Fields, in order: CDR3 DNA, CDR3 protein, D gene, clone size, J gene, V gene. A D gene is named only where the DNA matches it firmly. Some rows mark clone size as missing; the rest say once, few, many or name a class of expanded clone.

cdr3_nt: TGTGCCAGCAGCCTAAGCCGGGCGGAAGAGACCCAGTACTTC
cdr3_aa: CASSLSRAEETQYF
d_call: -
clone_size: -
j_call: TRBJ2-5
v_call: TRBV7-2

cdr3_nt: TGCGCCAGCAGCTTGGCGGGGACAGGTGCCTACGAGCAGTACTTC
cdr3_aa: CASSLAGTGAYEQYF
d_call: TRBD1
clone_size: -
j_call: TRBJ2-7
v_call: TRBV5-1

cdr3_nt: TGCGCCAGCAGCCAAGGCCGATTTCGGGGGTCCTACAATGAGCAGTTCTTC
cdr3_aa: CASSQGRFRGSYNEQFF
d_call: -
clone_size: -
j_call: TRBJ2-1
v_call: TRBV4-1

cdr3_nt: TGTGCCAGCAGTTCCGGACCCACAGATACGCAGTATTTT
cdr3_aa: CASSSGPTDTQYF
d_call: -
clone_size: -
j_call: TRBJ2-3
v_call: TRBV5-4

cdr3_nt: TGTGCCAGCAGTTACTCACGGGCGGGGCGGCAGTACTTC
cdr3_aa: CASSYSRAGRQYF
d_call: -
clone_size: once
j_call: TRBJ2-7
v_call: TRBV6-5

cdr3_nt: TGTGCCAGCAGTCCCAGGACAGTGAACACTGAAGCTTTCTTT
cdr3_aa: CASSPRTVNTEAFF
d_call: -
clone_size: -
j_call: TRBJ1-1
v_call: TRBV28

cdr3_nt: TGTGCCAGCTCCCCCGACGGGGGAAACTATGGCTACACCTTC
cdr3_aa: CASSPDGGNYGYTF
d_call: -
clone_size: -
j_call: TRBJ1-2
v_call: TRBV18

cdr3_nt: TGCGCCAGCAGCTTAACAGGGGCAACCCCCTACGAGCAGTACTTC
cdr3_aa: CASSLTGATPYEQYF
d_call: TRBD1
clone_size: -
j_call: TRBJ2-7
v_call: TRBV5-1

cdr3_nt: TGCAGCGTTGACGCGGGTTGGGAGACCCAGTACTTC
cdr3_aa: CSVDAGWETQYF
d_call: -
clone_size: -
j_call: TRBJ2-5
v_call: TRBV29-1

cdr3_nt: TGTGCCAGCAGCCACCTACAGGGGCCACAGAACACCGGGGAGCTGTTTTTT
cdr3_aa: CASSHLQGPQNTGELFF
d_call: TRBD1
clone_size: -
j_call: TRBJ2-2
v_call: TRBV5-4